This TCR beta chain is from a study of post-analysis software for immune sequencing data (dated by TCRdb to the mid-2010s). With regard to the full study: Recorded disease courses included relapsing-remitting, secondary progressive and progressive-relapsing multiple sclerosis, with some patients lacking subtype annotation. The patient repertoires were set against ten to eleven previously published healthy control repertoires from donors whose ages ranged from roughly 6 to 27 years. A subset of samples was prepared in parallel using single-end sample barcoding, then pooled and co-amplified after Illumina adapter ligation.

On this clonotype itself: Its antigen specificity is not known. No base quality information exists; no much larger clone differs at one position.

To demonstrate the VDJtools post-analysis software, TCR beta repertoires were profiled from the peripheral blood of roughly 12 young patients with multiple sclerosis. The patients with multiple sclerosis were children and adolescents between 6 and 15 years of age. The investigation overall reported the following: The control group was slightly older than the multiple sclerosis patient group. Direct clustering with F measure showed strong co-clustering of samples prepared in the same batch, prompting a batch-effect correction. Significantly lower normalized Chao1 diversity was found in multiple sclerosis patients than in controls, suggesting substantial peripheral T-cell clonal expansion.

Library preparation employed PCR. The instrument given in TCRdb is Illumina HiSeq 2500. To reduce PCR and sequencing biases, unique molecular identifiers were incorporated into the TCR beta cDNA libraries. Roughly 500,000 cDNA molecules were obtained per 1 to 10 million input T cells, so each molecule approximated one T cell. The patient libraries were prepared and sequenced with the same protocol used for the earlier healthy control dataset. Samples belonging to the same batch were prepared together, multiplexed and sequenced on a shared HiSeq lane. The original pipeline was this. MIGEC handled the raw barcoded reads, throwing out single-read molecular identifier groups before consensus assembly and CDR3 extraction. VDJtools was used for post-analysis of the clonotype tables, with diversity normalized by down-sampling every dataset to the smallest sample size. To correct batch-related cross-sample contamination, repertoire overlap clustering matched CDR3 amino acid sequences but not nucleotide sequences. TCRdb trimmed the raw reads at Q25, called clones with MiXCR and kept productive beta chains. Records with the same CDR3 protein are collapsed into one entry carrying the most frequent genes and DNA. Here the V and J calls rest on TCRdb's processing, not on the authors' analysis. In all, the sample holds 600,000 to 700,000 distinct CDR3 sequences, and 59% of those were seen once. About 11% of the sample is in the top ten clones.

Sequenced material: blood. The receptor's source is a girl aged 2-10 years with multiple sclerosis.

The nucleotide sequence reads as follows: TGCGCCAGCAGCTTTAGCGAGCGGGGGGGAAAGGACATTCAGTACTTC. Its protein product is CASSFSERGGKDIQYF. The rearrangement combines TRBV5-1 with TRBJ2-4; TRBD2 agrees with 10 junctional bases. The germline V gene gives CDR1 as SGHRS and CDR2 as YFSETQ. For this chain, trimming is 2 bases at the V end and 8 bases at the J end, and the number of junction bases without a gene match is 10. The CDR3 runs 16 amino acids, cysteine and phenylalanine included. Of the read, only the CDR3 DNA is kept; its 48 bases are in frame from base 1.